This record covers a single T cell receptor beta chain. Measured with immunoSEQ multiplex PCR; TCRdb has only the in-frame clones, and not every one. The profile shows tens of thousands of clones, around nine tenths of them singletons. This record belongs to a study of Tregs in tolerant kidney transplant recipients. V gave up 3 bases and J gave up 6 bases; unmatched junction bases: 8. CDR3 length: 14 amino acids. Per the germline V gene, CDR1 is SGHDT and CDR2 is YYEEEE. Related graft donors supplied nonmyeloablative bone marrow transplants, and mixed chimerism was transient. CD4+CD25+CD127- Tregs, CD4+CD25- non-Tregs, CD4 and CD8 cells were sorted.

The sample consisted of CD4+ T cells from blood (PBMCs), taken 24 months after the transplant. V and J are TRBV5-6 and TRBJ1-2; 7 nucleotides align to TRBD1. The TCR sequence derives from a human patient who received a combined kidney and bone marrow transplant. The T cells may come from the graft donor. CDR3 DNA: TGTGCCAGCAGCTGGGAGACACAGGGGAATGGCTACACCTTC. It encodes CASSWETQGNGYTF. Based on the CDR3 plus reference TRBV5-6 and TRBJ1-2, the full variable domain is DAGVTQSPTHLIKTRGQQVTLRCSPKSGHDTVSWYQQALGQGPQFIFQYYEEEERQRGNFPDRFSGHQFPNYSSELNVNALLLGDSALYLCASSWETQGNGYTFGSGTRLTVV.